The 19 T cell receptor beta chains below all came from one sample that was sequenced in a study of T cell responses to AZD1222 COVID-19 vaccine. Method: immunoSEQ multiplex PCR; TCRdb's copy keeps in-frame clones and lacks some. The sample has about 140,000 clones, about 92% seen once. Sequences were derived from peripheral blood, sampled after recovery from COVID-19. All receptors derive from an adult who had recovered from COVID-19.

This chain connects TRBV7-2 to TRBJ2-3; D is undetermined. Deletions cut 8 bases from V and 2 bases from J, with 17 bases between. Per germline, CDR1 SGHTA and CDR2 FQGNSA. This CDR3 spans 15 amino acids. Here the CDR3 reads CASELLPGTTDTQYF. The CDR3 DNA is TGTGCCAGCGAACTCTTGCCGGGCACCACAGATACGCAGTATTTT.

CDR3 DNA sequence: TGTGCCAGTAGTCCCACCCCAGGGGGCGCCGAGGCTTTCTTT. Its protein product is CASSPTPGGAEAFF. This chain links TRBV19 with TRBJ1-1, with 8 bases fitting TRBD1. CDR3 length: 14 amino acids. V gave up 5 bases and J gave up 11 bases; unmatched junction bases: 13. Germline V gene data show CDR1 as LNHDA and CDR2 as SQIVND (reference sequence).

A single count supports this clone. The J gene is TRBJ2-6, the V gene TRBV5-1; D gene ambiguous. Trimming took 4 bases from V and 0 from J, leaving 11 bases between them. The CDR3 length is 16 residues. Germline loops: CDR1 SGHRS, CDR2 YFSETQ. The CDR3 coding sequence is TGCGCCAGCAGCCGGGTCGGTTTCTCTGGGGCCAACGTCCTGACTTTC. Translation: CASSRVGFSGANVLTF. Filled out from reference TRBV5-1 and TRBJ2-6, the complete variable domain reads KAGVTQTPRYLIKTRGQQVTLSCSPISGHRSVSWYQQTPGQGLQFLFEYFSETQRNKGNFPGRFSGRQFSNSRSEMNVSTLELGDSALYLCASSRVGFSGANVLTFGAGSRLTVL.

The chain joins TRBV3-1 (or the pseudogene TRBV3-2) to TRBJ1-3, with D possibly matching TRBD1 (5 bases). This CDR3 region has 15 residues. Trimming removed 1 base at V and 5 bases at J, with 12 bases between. Germline V CDR1 and CDR2: LGHDT, YNNKEL (reference sequence). The CDR3 region is CASSQGGALRNTIYF. In DNA form, the CDR3 reads TGTGCCAGCAGCCAAGGAGGGGCCCTTCGAAACACCATATATTTT.

The genes are TRBV5-4 and TRBJ2-7; 8 bases map to TRBD1. CDR1 SGHNT and CDR2 YYREEE come from the germline V gene (reference sequence). V shed 1 base and J 5 bases; nucleotides not matched to a gene: 2. The CDR3 is 13 amino acids. The CDR3, as DNA: TGTGCCAGCAGCTTGCAGGGGGCTAACGAGCAGTACTTC. Protein: CASSLQGANEQYF.

The chain couples TRBV5-1 to TRBJ2-3, with 8 bases identical to TRBD1. Germline loops: CDR1 SGHRS, CDR2 YFSETQ. V gave up 4 bases and J gave up 0 bases; unmatched junction bases: 7. This CDR3 is built from 16 residues. The CDR3 bases are TGCGCCAGCAGCGTAGGACAGGGTTCTAGCACAGATACGCAGTATTTT. Its translation is CASSVGQGSSTDTQYF. The full variable domain, rest sourced from reference TRBV5-1 and TRBJ2-3, is KAGVTQTPRYLIKTRGQQVTLSCSPISGHRSVSWYQQTPGQGLQFLFEYFSETQRNKGNFPGRFSGRQFSNSRSEMNVSTLELGDSALYLCASSVGQGSSTDTQYFGPGTRLTVL.

The rearrangement uses TRBV21-1 and TRBJ2-7; the DNA was not used to check the table's D call, TRBD1. TRBV21-1 is listed as a pseudogene. This CDR3 comprises 15 residues. DNA of the CDR3: TGTGCCAGCAGCAAAGTGGGACAGGAGGACTACGAGCAGTACTTC. This translates into CASSKVGQEDYEQYF.

This clone was seen a single time. The CDR3 reads CASSLGRQATNEKLFF. The CDR3 DNA is TGTGCCAGCAGTTTGGGGAGGCAGGCAACTAATGAAAAACTGTTTTTT. The rearrangement joins TRBV27 to TRBJ1-4, with D uncertain. Trimming took off 3 bases at V and 0 bases at J, with 11 bases between the two ends. Germline CDR1 and CDR2: MNHEY and SMNVEV (reference sequence). This CDR3 contains 16 residues.

V and J are TRBV6-5 and TRBJ2-1; TRBD2 agrees at 11 bases. Trimming took 2 bases from V and 3 from J; bases not matched to a gene: 3. CDR3 length equals 16 residues. From germline, CDR1 is MNHEY and CDR2 SVGAGI. The CDR3 sequence is CASSYTGTSGYNEQFF. As DNA, the CDR3 is TGTGCCAGCAGTTACACCGGGACTAGCGGCTACAATGAGCAGTTCTTC.

The V and J genes are TRBV9 and TRBJ2-7; TRBD1 agrees at 10 bases. This CDR3 region has 15 residues. Germline loops: CDR1 SGDLS, CDR2 YYNGEE. Trimming cost V 4 bases and J 1 base; bases outside gene matches: 5. The CDR3 loop reads CASSPGTGVSYEQYF. CDR3 in DNA: TGTGCCAGCAGCCCCGGGACAGGGGTATCCTACGAGCAGTACTTC.

The CDR3 region is CASSQDFGGSTDTQYF. CDR3 in DNA: TGTGCCAGCAGCCAAGACTTCGGGGGTTCCACAGATACGCAGTATTTT. V usage is TRBV14 and J usage is TRBJ2-3, with D perhaps matching TRBD2 (6 bases). The CDR3 covers 16 residues. Germline V gene sequence: CDR1 SGHDN, CDR2 FVKESK. V was pared by 0 bases and J by 2 bases, with 12 bases between. Complete variable domain (other parts from reference TRBV14 and TRBJ2-3): EAGVTQFPSHSVIEKGQTVTLRCDPISGHDNLYWYRRVMGKEIKFLLHFVKESKQDESGMPNNRFLAERTGGTYSTLKVQPAELEDSGVYFCASSQDFGGSTDTQYFGPGTRLTVL.

This clone showed up just once. The rearrangement links TRBV30 to TRBJ1-2, with D perhaps matching TRBD1 (5 bases). The germline CDR1 and CDR2 sequences are GTSNPN and SVGIG (reference sequence). Between the trimmed V and J ends, which lost 0 bases and 6 bases, there was a span of 17 bases. The length of the CDR3 is 15 residues. The chain's CDR3 is CAWSVGVGALDGYTF. Written as DNA, the CDR3 is TGTGCCTGGAGTGTGGGGGTAGGGGCCTTGGATGGCTACACCTTC.

This rearrangement joins TRBV30 to TRBJ2-1; 8 bases fit TRBD2. The germline V gene has CDR1 GTSNPN and CDR2 SVGIG (reference sequence). The CDR3 length is 15 residues. With 1 base clipped from V and 6 bases from J, the junction kept 8 bases outside the gene matches. The CDR3 region has the DNA TGTGCCTGGAGTGCGACCGGGACTAGTCTCAATGAGCAGTTCTTC. This encodes CAWSATGTSLNEQFF. Full variable domain (missing parts from reference TRBV30 and TRBJ2-1): SQTIHQWPATLVQPVGSPLSLECTVEGTSNPNLYWYRQAAGRGLQLLFYSVGIGQISSEVPQNLSASRPQDRQFILSSKKLLLSDSGFYLCAWSATGTSLNEQFFGPGTRLTVL.

V gene TRBV11-3 combines with J gene TRBJ2-1; D ambiguous. This CDR3 has 15 residues. The germline CDR1 and CDR2 sequences are SGHNT and YENEEA. The V end lost 3 bases, the J end lost 3 bases, and 12 bases lay between the germline ends. CDR3 amino acids: CASSLGGDLYNEQFF. The CDR3, as DNA: TGTGCCAGCAGCTTGGGCGGAGACCTCTACAATGAGCAGTTCTTC.

The chain combines TRBV7-8 with TRBJ2-5; the match to TRBD1 covers 10 bases. The CDR3 totals 18 residues. The germline V gene encodes CDR1 SGHVS and CDR2 FQNEAQ. Trimming took 1 base from V and 1 from J; bases not matched to a gene: 9. The CDR3 here is CASSLGLWDRGFQETQYF. The CDR3 DNA follows: TGTGCCAGCAGCTTAGGGCTTTGGGACAGGGGCTTCCAAGAGACCCAGTACTTC.

Only one count was recorded for this clone. V usage is TRBV20-1 and J usage is TRBJ1-1; D not certain. The germline V gene has CDR1 DFQATT and CDR2 SNEGSKA (reference sequence). V lost 3 bases and J 5 bases, leaving 7 bases between the germline ends. This CDR3 is built from 11 residues. This chain's CDR3 is CSASSGTEAFF. The CDR3 DNA reads as TGCAGTGCTAGCAGTGGGACTGAAGCTTTCTTT.

The gene calls are TRBV27 and TRBJ1-1; no firm D call. V lost 2 bases and J lost 7, with 11 bases in between. The CDR3 runs to 13 residues. CDR1 MNHEY and CDR2 SMNVEV come from the germline V gene (reference sequence). The CDR3 region is CASSLRESFEAFF. CDR3 sequence (DNA): TGTGCCAGCAGTTTAAGGGAAAGCTTTGAAGCTTTCTTT.

This chain uses TRBV19 with TRBJ2-5; 9 bases match TRBD2. V lost 5 bases and J lost 5; bases outside the gene matches: 6. The CDR3 is 14 residues long. Germline CDR1 and CDR2: LNHDA and SQIVND (reference sequence). CDR3 residues: CASSDLAGVETQYF. CDR3 sequence (DNA): TGTGCCAGTAGTGACTTAGCGGGAGTGGAGACCCAGTACTTC.

The chain joins TRBV28 to TRBJ1-2; TRBD1 agrees at 9 bases. The CDR3 extends over 16 amino acids. Germline CDR1 reads MDHEN; CDR2 reads SYDVKM. V lost 4 bases and J lost 9; bases outside the gene matches: 15. CDR3 bases: TGTGCCAGCAGTTCGGGACAGGGTACTCCCTCTAAGCGCTACACCTTC. It codes for CASSSGQGTPSKRYTF.